These T cell receptor beta chains were read from a single sample in a study of control samples from healthy donors and cancer patients. Data came from immunoSEQ multiplex PCR; TCRdb stores just in-frame clones and leaves some out. The table lists about 150,000 clones, around 92% of them singletons. Input material: blood. The source is a man aged 25 to 45 in good health. CDR3s include the opening cysteine and the closing phenylalanine or tryptophan.

j_call v_call cdr3_aa
TRBJ2-2 TRBV2 CASSESGELFF
TRBJ1-1 TRBV21-1 CASSKGREELTEAFF
TRBJ1-2 TRBV7-9 CASSFNSPYGYTF
TRBJ1-1 TRBV11-1 CASSRRDRDPEAFF
TRBJ1-6 TRBV3-1/TRBV3-2 CASSRDRVNSPLHF
TRBJ1-3 TRBV21-1 CASVSRRASGNTIYF
TRBJ1-5 TRBV6-6 CASSYVSNQPQHF
TRBJ2-2 TRBV28 CASSLTGDGGELFF
TRBJ1-3 TRBV6-5 CASRKGPGNTIYF
TRBJ2-5 TRBV2 CASNGPPKTKTQYF
TRBJ2-7 TRBV3-1/TRBV3-2 CASSRGAGPYEQYF
TRBJ2-6 TRBV18 CASSPRGANVLTF
TRBJ2-7 TRBV11-2 CASSFGTGRGHEQYF
TRBJ2-1 TRBV20-1 CSAHGDEQFF
TRBJ2-2 TRBV6-5 CASSSRPTGELFF
TRBJ1-5 TRBV28 CASRTDGSNQPQHF
TRBJ2-2 TRBV6-4 CASKMNSGGANTGELFF
TRBJ1-1 TRBV9 CASSVGGFDEAFF
TRBJ1-2 TRBV27 CASSPLQGSYGYTF
TRBJ1-2 TRBV6-5 CASRQDRPGYTF
TRBJ1-5 TRBV2 CASSEVRTNQPQHF
TRBJ1-2 TRBV6-6 CASSYSRQGSGGYTF
TRBJ2-7 TRBV28 CASSLWEGTYF